These 15 T cell receptor beta chains share one sample of origin, sequenced in a study of cytomegalovirus exposure and HLA in healthy donors. PCR primers comprised 60 Vbeta and 13 Jbeta primers. Using immunoSEQ multiplex PCR, the repertoire was profiled, and TCRdb retains in-frame clones only, with some absent. In the table there are under 150,000 clones, about 86% of which are singletons. What was sequenced was PBMCs. The receptor set was obtained from a woman aged 25 to 39 in good health and CMV-seronegative.

The chain couples TRBV19 to TRBJ2-6, with 10 bases matching TRBD1. Looked up from germline, CDR1 is LNHDA and CDR2 is SQIVND (reference sequence). The CDR3 covers 18 residues. Trimming at V came to 5 bases and at J to 0 bases, leaving 7 bases not matched to a gene. CDR3 protein: CASSGWTGGTSGANVLTF. CDR3 nucleotide sequence: TGTGCCAGTAGTGGGTGGACAGGGGGGACCTCTGGGGCCAACGTCCTGACTTTC.

CDR3 DNA sequence: TGTGCCAGCTCCTTAAAGGGAGGAGAAAAACTGTTTTTT. Residues: CASSLKGGEKLFF. This chain uses TRBV7-9 with TRBJ1-4; D remains ambiguous. V lost 8 bases and J 8 bases, leaving 15 bases between the germline ends. The germline V gene has CDR1 SEHNR and CDR2 FQNEAQ (reference sequence). The CDR3 consists of 13 residues.

This chain uses TRBV9 with TRBJ2-1; 8 bases are shared with TRBD2. The germline V gene encodes CDR1 SGDLS and CDR2 YYNGEE. J gave up 7 bases and V 3 bases, and 6 bases lay outside the gene matches. This CDR3 has 14 amino acids. The CDR3 here is CASSATSAFNEQFF. Written as DNA, the CDR3 is TGTGCCAGCAGCGCGACTAGCGCCTTTAATGAGCAGTTCTTC.

The sample holds a few counts of this clone. V usage is TRBV5-8 and J usage is TRBJ1-4; D might be TRBD1 (5 bases). The CDR3 has 14 amino acids. Deletions cut 2 bases from V and 8 bases from J, with 13 bases between. From germline, CDR1 is SGHTS and CDR2 YDEGEE. The CDR3 reads CASSFGGIGEKLFF. The CDR3 DNA is TGTGCCAGCAGCTTCGGGGGTATCGGAGAAAAACTGTTTTTT.

The chain carries TRBV5-1 and TRBJ1-1; D is unclear. CDR1 and CDR2 from the germline V gene are SGHRS and YFSETQ. This CDR3 has 13 amino acids. Trimming cost V 3 bases and J 1 base, with 7 bases left between them. CDR3 loop: CASSSNSNTEAFF. DNA for the CDR3: TGCGCCAGCAGCTCAAATTCGAACACTGAAGCTTTCTTT.

The chain combines TRBV5-1 with TRBJ2-7, with TRBD1 identical over 7 bases. CDR1 is SGHRS and CDR2 is YFSETQ in the germline V gene. CDR3 length: 14 amino acids. Trimming cost V 4 bases and J 0 bases; bases outside gene matches: 4. Here the CDR3 reads CASSVSGGSYEQYF. The CDR3 region has the DNA TGCGCCAGCAGCGTGTCAGGGGGCTCCTACGAGCAGTACTTC.

The J gene is TRBJ1-3, the V gene TRBV6-1; possibly TRBD1 for D (5 bases). Germline loops: CDR1 MNHNS, CDR2 SASEGT. Trimming left V 2 bases short and J 4 bases short, with 12 bases between. The CDR3 is made up of 15 amino acids. CDR3 loop: CASSEFGGRGNTIYF. The CDR3 DNA is TGTGCCAGCAGTGAATTCGGGGGACGGGGAAACACCATATATTTT.

This clone was recorded a few times. This sequence joins TRBV7-9 and TRBJ2-5; D unclear. V was pared by 1 base and J by 4 bases, with 7 bases between. This CDR3 is built from 13 residues. Per germline, CDR1 SEHNR and CDR2 FQNEAQ (reference sequence). CDR3 residues: CASSLGGLETQYF. DNA for the CDR3: TGTGCCAGCAGCTTAGGAGGTTTAGAGACCCAGTACTTC.

In nucleotides, the CDR3 is TGTGCCAGTAGTATAGTGGCGGATTACAATGAGCAGTTCTTC. As protein: CASSIVADYNEQFF. V usage is TRBV19 and J usage is TRBJ2-1, with D uncertain. The ends were cut back, 1 base at V and 4 bases at J, with 8 bases in the middle. The CDR3 has 14 amino acids. Germline V gene lookup returns CDR1 LNHDA and CDR2 SQIVND (reference sequence). Looking up the rest from reference TRBV19 and TRBJ2-1 gives the full variable domain: DGGITQSPKYLFRKEGQNVTLSCEQNLNHDAMYWYRQDPGQGLRLIYYSQIVNDFQKGDIAEGYSVSREKKESFPLTVTSAQKNPTAFYLCASSIVADYNEQFFGPGTRLTVL.

This clone has a single count. This rearrangement joins TRBV27 to TRBJ2-3; 12 nucleotides line up with TRBD2. The CDR3 loop spans 15 amino acids. V shed 6 bases, J shed 5 bases, and the junction held 6 bases outside the gene matches. Germline V gives CDR1 MNHEY, CDR2 SMNVEV (reference sequence). The CDR3 reads CASRSSGRAGDTQYF. DNA for the CDR3: TGTGCCAGCAGGTCTAGCGGGAGGGCTGGAGATACGCAGTATTTT.

V gene TRBV15 combines with J gene TRBJ1-3; D not certain. The CDR3 is made up of 17 amino acids. CDR1 LNHNV and CDR2 YYDKDF come from the germline V gene (reference sequence). The V and J ends lost 0 bases and 0 bases respectively, with 12 bases between them. In DNA form, the CDR3 reads TGTGCCACCAGCAGAGAGTATGGGCAGAGCTCTGGAAACACCATATATTTT. Translation gives CATSREYGQSSGNTIYF.

The rearrangement uses TRBV30 and TRBJ2-7; TRBD2 matches at 10 bases. Germline trimming cut 4 bases from V and 3 bases from J; bases unmatched to any gene: 9. Germline CDR1 and CDR2: GTSNPN and SVGIG (reference sequence). CDR3 size: 15 residues. This CDR3 is CAWKLPGLAVYEQYF. The CDR3 nucleotides are TGTGCCTGGAAACTTCCTGGACTAGCGGTCTACGAGCAGTACTTC.

About this clone itself: Other DNA sequences of this sample code for an identical CDR3. This sequence joins TRBV4-3 and TRBJ2-7; D is possibly TRBD1 (5 bases). V was shortened by 0 bases and J by 2 bases, with 11 bases between the two germline ends. Germline CDR1 LGHNA, CDR2 YSLEER. The CDR3 contains 15 residues. The CDR3 DNA reads TGCGCCAGCAGCCAAGAGTGGGGCCAGACCTACGAGCAGTACTTC. It yields the protein CASSQEWGQTYEQYF.

CDR3 in amino acids: CASSLSWGPNYGYTF. DNA for the CDR3: TGTGCCAGCAGTTTATCCTGGGGGCCGAATTATGGCTACACCTTC. The rearrangement links TRBV28 to TRBJ1-2; the D gene is possibly TRBD1 (6 bases). Looked up from germline, CDR1 is MDHEN and CDR2 is SYDVKM. Trimming stripped 1 base from V and 5 bases from J, with 14 bases between. The CDR3 runs 15 residues.

There are a few counts of this clone. This chain links TRBV5-8 with TRBJ1-6; D gene ambiguous. The CDR3 covers 16 residues. Trimming removed 0 bases from V and 5 bases from J, with 12 bases in between. Germline-derived CDR1 and CDR2 are SGHTS and YDEGEE. CDR3 sequence (DNA): TGTGCCAGCAGCTTGGCCTTTGGAGGGAATAATTCACCCCTCCACTTT. It specifies CASSLAFGGNNSPLHF.